Presented here are 29 T cell receptor beta chains from one specimen sequenced in a study of identical twins. TCRdb reanalysed the 5' RACE reads using MiXCR and keeps one entry per CDR3 protein. The sample holds about 530,000 distinct CDR3 sequences, around 24% seen once. The same data also went into a second study, on yellow fever vaccine responses in identical twins.

The specimen was CD4+ T cells sorted from blood. Source of these receptors: a woman aged 18-35 years in good health.

This clonotype was detected many times. The chain combines TRBV14 with TRBJ2-2, with D unresolved. Trimming left V 4 bases short and J 3 bases short, with 12 bases between. CDR3 length: 15 amino acids. Looked up from germline, CDR1 is SGHDN and CDR2 is FVKESK. CDR3: CASSPRGSYTGELFF. DNA of the CDR3: TGTGCCAGCAGCCCCCGTGGATCCTACACCGGGGAGCTGTTTTTT.

This clonotype was observed many times. The rearrangement joins TRBV2 to TRBJ1-6; 7 bases match TRBD1. In germline, CDR1 is SNHLY, CDR2 FYNNEI. This CDR3 has 15 amino acids. V shed 0 bases, J shed 10 bases, and the junction held 6 bases outside the gene matches. CDR3 nucleotide sequence: TGTGCCAGCAGTGAAGCGACAGGGCGGTTCTCACCCCTCCACTTT. Amino acids: CASSEATGRFSPLHF.

The chain employs TRBV3-1 and TRBJ2-3, with 8 bases fitting TRBD2. CDR1 is LGHDT, CDR2 YNNKEL, per germline (reference sequence). The CDR3 is 15 residues long. Trimming at V came to 7 bases and at J to 3 bases, leaving 9 bases not matched to a gene. This CDR3 is CASTPGLGGTDTQYF. The DNA of the CDR3 is TGTGCCAGCACCCCGGGACTAGGTGGTACAGATACGCAGTATTTT.

The CDR3 DNA follows: TGTGCCAGCAGTTGGGGGGACAGGGGGCGGAACGAGCAGTACTTC. It codes for CASSWGDRGRNEQYF. V gene TRBV6-5 combines with J gene TRBJ2-7, with 12 bases that match TRBD1. Germline V gene sequence: CDR1 MNHEY, CDR2 SVGAGI. The V segment lost 4 bases and the J segment 5 bases; nucleotides outside the gene matches: 6. The CDR3 runs 15 residues.

This clonotype was detected a few times. CDR3 DNA sequence: TGTGCCAGCAGTTTACTGGCAGGGGCCGGCAATGAGCAGTTCTTC. It encodes CASSLLAGAGNEQFF. J is TRBJ2-1 and V is TRBV27; tentatively, D is TRBD1 (6 bases). Germline CDR1 reads MNHEY; CDR2 reads SMNVEV (reference sequence). The CDR3 sequence is 15 residues long. V was cut by 2 bases and J by 6 bases, with 14 bases left in between.

The chain carries TRBV5-1 and TRBJ2-3; D is possibly TRBD2 (6 bases). V lost 2 bases and J lost 6, with 16 bases in between. The CDR3 is made up of 15 amino acids. The V gene's germline CDR1 is SGHRS and CDR2 YFSETQ. DNA of the CDR3: TGCGCCAGCAGCTTTTCAGGGTACGGGAGTGATACGCAGTATTTT. It is translated as CASSFSGYGSDTQYF.

The V and J genes are TRBV3-1 and TRBJ2-7; D is ambiguous. The germline V and J ends were trimmed by 1 base and 7 bases, with 8 bases remaining between them. Germline V CDR1 and CDR2: LGHDT, YNNKEL (reference sequence). The CDR3 loop spans 12 amino acids. DNA for the CDR3: TGTGCCAGCAGCCAAGGGCGCCAGGAGCAGTACGTC. This encodes CASSQGRQEQYV.

The chain joins TRBV4-1 to TRBJ2-5; 10 nucleotides agree with TRBD1. Germline trimming cut 0 bases from V and 4 bases from J; bases unmatched to any gene: 8. The CDR3 has 17 residues. Germline V gene data show CDR1 as MGHRA and CDR2 as YSYEKL. Here the CDR3 DNA reads TGCGCCAGCAGCCAAGATAGGGGACAGGGGAGTAGAGAGACCCAGTACTTC. Encoded protein: CASSQDRGQGSRETQYF.

This clonotype was counted between two and nine times. This sequence joins TRBV5-1 and TRBJ2-2; either TRBD1 or TRBD2 may fit D (5 bases each). The germline V gene has CDR1 SGHRS and CDR2 YFSETQ. V dropped 5 bases and J dropped 1 base, with 9 bases sitting between them. The CDR3 runs 14 residues. CDR3 protein: CASSARGNTGELFF. Written as DNA, the CDR3 is TGCGCCAGCAGTGCGAGGGGGAACACCGGGGAGCTGTTTTTT.

This clonotype came up many times. This chain connects TRBV24-1 to TRBJ2-1; 16 bases map to TRBD2. The V gene's germline CDR1 is KGHDR and CDR2 SFDVKD. J lost 7 bases, V lost 7 bases, and 6 bases had no gene match. The CDR3 contains 16 residues. The DNA of the CDR3 is TGTGCCACCAGGGGCCCGGGACTAGCGGGAGGGAATGAGCAGTTCTTC. This sequence encodes CATRGPGLAGGNEQFF.

V usage is TRBV24-1 and J usage is TRBJ2-3; 7 bases agree with TRBD1. V lost 7 bases, J lost 6 bases, and 3 bases stayed unmatched. CDR1 is KGHDR, CDR2 SFDVKD, per germline. The CDR3 covers 12 residues. The CDR3 here is CATSDRVDTQYF. The DNA for the CDR3 is TGTGCCACCAGCGACAGGGTTGATACGCAGTATTTT.

This clonotype appeared a few times. DNA of the CDR3: TGTGCCAGCAGCTTATTGGTCAGTAATAATGAAAAACTGTTTTTT. It specifies CASSLLVSNNEKLFF. The V gene is TRBV5-5, the J gene TRBJ1-4; D is unclear. CDR3 size: 15 residues. V lost 2 bases to trimming and J lost 4 bases, with 12 bases between them. Germline V lookup: CDR1 SGHKS, CDR2 YYEKEE (reference sequence).

This rearrangement joins TRBV20-1 to TRBJ2-7; D may be TRBD1 (6 bases). The CDR3 loop spans 11 amino acids. Germline V gene lookup returns CDR1 DFQATT and CDR2 SNEGSKA (reference sequence). This chain's CDR3 is CGLQGGYEQYV. The CDR3 region has the DNA TGCGGTCTACAGGGCGGCTACGAGCAGTACGTC.

V and J are TRBV5-1 and TRBJ1-1, with D possibly matching TRBD1 (5 bases). V was shortened by 4 bases and J by 2 bases, with 12 bases between the two germline ends. Germline lookup yields CDR1 SGHRS and CDR2 YFSETQ. The CDR3 contains 14 residues. CDR3 region: CASSQGGANTEAFF. CDR3 nucleotide sequence: TGCGCCAGCAGCCAGGGAGGGGCCAACACTGAAGCTTTCTTT.

This clonotype was counted only a few times. V gene TRBV15 combines with J gene TRBJ2-5, with 9 bases aligning to TRBD2. V trimming: 2 bases; J trimming: 2 bases; junction bases outside the gene matches: 3. The CDR3 sequence is 15 residues long. The germline CDR1 and CDR2 sequences are LNHNV and YYDKDF (reference sequence). CDR3 protein: CATSRNAGGQETQYF. In nucleotides, the CDR3 is TGTGCCACCAGCAGAAACGCGGGGGGGCAAGAGACCCAGTACTTC. Full variable domain (remainder filled in from reference TRBV15 and TRBJ2-5): DAMVIQNPRYQVTQFGKPVTLSCSQTLNHNVMYWYQQKSSQAPKLLFHYYDKDFNNEADTPDNFQSRRPNTSFCFLDIRSPGLGDTAMYLCATSRNAGGQETQYFGPGTRLLVL.

This clonotype was counted only a few times. The J gene is TRBJ2-3, the V gene TRBV27; D remains unclear. Trimming took 0 bases from V and 6 from J, leaving 10 bases between them. The CDR3 totals 14 residues. Germline V gene sequence: CDR1 MNHEY, CDR2 SMNVEV (reference sequence). The CDR3 bases are TGTGCCAGCAGTTTATCGGGTGGCGTTGATACGCAGTATTTT. Encoded protein: CASSLSGGVDTQYF.

The rearrangement joins TRBV7-3 to TRBJ2-1; D is unresolved. The V end was cut by 1 base, the J end by 10 bases, with 23 bases between. The CDR3 extends over 17 amino acids. Germline lookup yields CDR1 SGHTA and CDR2 FQGTGA. CDR3: CASSLSSSSADRGEQFF. CDR3 DNA: TGTGCCAGCAGCTTAAGTTCATCCTCGGCAGATCGTGGGGAGCAGTTCTTC.

This clonotype occurred once. The chain combines TRBV4-1 with TRBJ2-5; D is perhaps TRBD2 (6 bases). CDR1 and CDR2 from the germline V gene are MGHRA and YSYEKL. V lost 0 bases and J lost 5, with 13 bases in between. This CDR3 region has 15 residues. The CDR3, as DNA: TGCGCCAGCAGCCAAGATATTCGGGGAGGCGAGACCCAGTACTTC. It codes for CASSQDIRGGETQYF.

This clonotype has just a few counts. This chain links TRBV6-5 with TRBJ2-7; D is possibly TRBD1 or TRBD2 (6 bases each). The CDR3 runs to 18 residues. V was shortened by 2 bases and J by 0 bases, with 20 bases between the two germline ends. CDR1 MNHEY and CDR2 SVGAGI come from the germline V gene. In DNA, the CDR3 is TGTGCCAGCAGTTACGCACCTGCCTGGGGGGCGAACTCCTACGAGCAGTACTTC. Protein product: CASSYAPAWGANSYEQYF.

The rearrangement links TRBV7-9 to TRBJ2-1; D gene ambiguous. CDR3 length: 11 amino acids. V shed 10 bases and J shed 5 bases, with 9 bases lying between them. Germline loops: CDR1 SEHNR, CDR2 FQNEAQ (reference sequence). CDR3 loop: CATPRNNEQFF. DNA for the CDR3: TGTGCCACCCCCAGGAACAATGAGCAGTTCTTC.

The chain carries TRBV12-3 or TRBV12-4 and TRBJ2-2; 9 bases map to TRBD2. CDR3 length: 16 residues. Trimming at V came to 4 bases and at J to 2 bases, leaving 5 bases not matched to a gene. The chain's CDR3 is CASSSPGLANTGELFF. In DNA, the CDR3 is TGTGCCAGCAGTTCTCCGGGACTAGCTAACACCGGGGAGCTGTTTTTT.

A few counts support this clonotype. The rearrangement links TRBV7-9 to TRBJ2-7, with D perhaps TRBD2 (6 bases). V was trimmed by 2 bases and J by 0 bases, leaving 11 bases between them. The CDR3 has 15 amino acids. CDR1 is SEHNR, CDR2 FQNEAQ, per germline (reference sequence). CDR3 DNA sequence: TGTGCCAGCAGCTTACGGGAGATCAGCTCCTACGAGCAGTACTTC. Its translation: CASSLREISSYEQYF.

This chain uses TRBV6-5 with TRBJ1-1; possibly TRBD1 for D (5 bases). The V gene lost 1 base and the J gene lost 3 bases, with 9 bases spanning the gap. There are 14 residues in the CDR3. Germline V gene lookup returns CDR1 MNHEY and CDR2 SVGAGI. As DNA, the CDR3 is TGTGCCAGCAGTTACTTAAAGGGGTACACTGAAGCTTTCTTT. Translation gives CASSYLKGYTEAFF.

The rearrangement joins TRBV4-2 to TRBJ2-5; TRBD2 matches 12 bases. CDR3 length equals 17 residues. V shed 1 base and J 3 bases; nucleotides not matched to a gene: 6. Germline-derived CDR1 and CDR2 are LGHNA and YNFKEQ. The CDR3 DNA reads TGTGCCAGCAGCCAAGTGGGTCCTAGCGGGGGGGAAGAGACCCAGTACTTC. Amino acids: CASSQVGPSGGEETQYF.

The rearrangement links TRBV3-1 to TRBJ2-3, with D unclear. The length of the CDR3 is 13 residues. Germline loops: CDR1 LGHDT, CDR2 YNNKEL (reference sequence). Trimming removed 0 bases from V and 8 bases from J, with 9 bases in between. CDR3 in amino acids: CASSQDRLGTQYF. Here the CDR3 DNA reads TGTGCCAGCAGCCAAGATAGGTTAGGTACGCAGTATTTT.

The V and J genes are TRBV20-1 and TRBJ2-1; 9 bases are a match to TRBD2. This CDR3 has 14 amino acids. The V gene end was trimmed by 6 bases and the J gene end by 5 bases; junction bases not matched to a gene: 8. Germline CDR1 and CDR2: DFQATT and SNEGSKA (reference sequence). Here the CDR3 DNA reads TGCAGTGCATCAGGCGCTAGCGGGAACAATGAGCAGTTCTTC. Encoded protein: CSASGASGNNEQFF.

The CDR3 DNA follows: TGCGCCAGCAGCTTGGGAAGGGTCCCGGGCCAAGAGACCCAGTACTTC. This sequence encodes CASSLGRVPGQETQYF. The V gene is TRBV5-1, the J gene TRBJ2-5; no definite D call. This CDR3 spans 16 amino acids. Looked up from germline, CDR1 is SGHRS and CDR2 is YFSETQ. Trimming stripped 0 bases from V and 1 base from J, with 13 bases between.

The V gene is TRBV11-2, the J gene TRBJ2-1; perhaps D is TRBD1 or TRBD2 (7 bases each). V was cut by 8 bases and J by 5 bases, with 16 bases left in between. CDR1 and CDR2 from the germline V gene are SGHAT and FQNNGV. There are 14 residues in the CDR3. CDR3 nucleotides: TGTGCCAGCGGGGGGGCAGGGGGGAACAATGAGCAGTTCTTC. Translation: CASGGAGGNNEQFF.

The table lists this clonotype with a count of one. The chain has TRBV20-1 and TRBJ2-3; 7 positions match TRBD2. Trimming took 6 bases from V and 3 from J; bases not matched to a gene: 12. The CDR3 consists of 15 residues. The germline V gene encodes CDR1 DFQATT and CDR2 SNEGSKA (reference sequence). CDR3 amino acids: CSAFTGGIGTDTQYF. The CDR3 DNA reads TGCAGTGCATTTACGGGAGGCATTGGGACAGATACGCAGTATTTT.